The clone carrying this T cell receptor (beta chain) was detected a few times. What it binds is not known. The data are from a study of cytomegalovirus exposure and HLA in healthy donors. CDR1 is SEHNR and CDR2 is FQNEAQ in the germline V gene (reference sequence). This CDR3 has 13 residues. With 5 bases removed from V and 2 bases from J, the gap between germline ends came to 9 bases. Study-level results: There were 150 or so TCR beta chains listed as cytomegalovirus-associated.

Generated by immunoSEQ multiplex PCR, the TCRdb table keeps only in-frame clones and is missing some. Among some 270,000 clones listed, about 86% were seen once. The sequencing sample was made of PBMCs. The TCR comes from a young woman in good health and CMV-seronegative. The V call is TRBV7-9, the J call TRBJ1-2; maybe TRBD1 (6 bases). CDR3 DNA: TGTGCCAGCAGCAGACAGGAAAACTATGGCTACACCTTC. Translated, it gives CASSRQENYGYTF.